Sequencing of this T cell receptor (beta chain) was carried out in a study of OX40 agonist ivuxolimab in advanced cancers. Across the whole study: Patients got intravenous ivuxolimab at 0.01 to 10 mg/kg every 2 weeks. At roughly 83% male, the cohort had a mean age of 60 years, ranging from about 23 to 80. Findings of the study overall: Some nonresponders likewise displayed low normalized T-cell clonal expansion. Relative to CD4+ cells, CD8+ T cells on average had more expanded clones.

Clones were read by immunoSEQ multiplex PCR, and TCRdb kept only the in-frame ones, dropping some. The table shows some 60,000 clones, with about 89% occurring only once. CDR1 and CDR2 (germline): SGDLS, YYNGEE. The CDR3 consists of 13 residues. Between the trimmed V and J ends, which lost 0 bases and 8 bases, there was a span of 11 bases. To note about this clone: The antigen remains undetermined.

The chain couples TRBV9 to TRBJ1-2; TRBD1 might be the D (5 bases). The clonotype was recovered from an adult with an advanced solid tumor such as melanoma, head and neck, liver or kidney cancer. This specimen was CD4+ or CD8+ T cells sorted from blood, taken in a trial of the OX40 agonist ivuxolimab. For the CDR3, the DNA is TGTGCCAGCAGCGTAGGGGTGGGGCGGGGCTACACCTTC. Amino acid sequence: CASSVGVGRGYTF.